Listed here is a single TCR beta chain. This clonotype was observed a few times. Which antigen it targets is not known. Within one base of it there is no much larger clone, and no base qualities were kept. The source of the sample is a study of blood T cells in healthy people across ages (dated by TCRdb to between 2014 and 2017). Turning to the overall study: In model experiments, template switching captured about one uniquely barcoded TCR beta cDNA molecule for every two T cells. Using deep sequencing normalized with unique cDNA molecular identifiers, the study measured how TCR beta repertoire diversity changes with age. To avoid experimental bias, donors of different ages were spread randomly across the sequencing lanes. Using the same blood draw, the study looked at two additional independent replicas of 1 million unique cDNA reads for two donors, one aged 18 to 30 and the other aged 80 or older. Donors were grouped into four age groups: young (average about 15 years), middle-aged (about 40), aged (approximately 58) and long-lived (approximately 82).

General study outcomes and caveats: Compared with the aged group, the long-lived group had more naive CD4+ T cells, fewer expanded clones and increased TCR diversity, suggesting age selection. Total diversity estimates from one million sequenced T cells were considered lower bounds and underestimates. Because donor CMV infection status was unknown, age-related changes in expanded clonotypes were potentially confounded. As age increased, observed TCR beta diversity per million T cells dropped in a roughly linear way, and a significant reduction was already evident by age roughly 36. Observed TCR beta diversity correlated strongly with the percentage of naive T cells measured by flow cytometry. Bulk unsorted PBMC profiling prevented conclusive comparison of naive and antigen-experienced compartments.

V loses 0 bases, J loses 7 bases, and the germline ends lie 10 bases apart. The CDR3 starts with the cysteine, ends with the phenylalanine, and has 14 residues. Of the read, only the CDR3 DNA is kept; its 42 bases are in frame from base 1. Reading the germline V gene gives CDR1 MGHRA and CDR2 YSYEKL. The donors were roughly 40 Caucasian individuals from Russia, aged 6 to 90 years, who were systemically healthy. About 10 milliliters of peripheral blood were collected from each donor into EDTA-treated Vacutainer tubes. Ficoll-Paque density-gradient centrifugation was used to isolate PBMCs, with at least 7 million per sample. Total RNA was extracted from PBMCs with Trizol reagent, with at least 6 micrograms obtained per sample. For every donor, an aliquot of PBMCs went through flow cytometry to measure the percentages of naive CD45RAhigh/CD27high T cells. Receptors were amplified or captured by 5' RACE. Instrument on record: Illumina HiSeq 2500. The second PCR ran for about 6 to 11 cycles and used a J-beta primer mix along with a sample-barcoded 5' primer. A unique molecular identifier was introduced onto each TCR beta cDNA molecule by a template-switch 5' adaptor carrying 12 random nucleotides. Each sample yielded at least 2.5 million CDR3-containing paired-end reads. All of the RNA was converted into first-strand cDNA using the Mint cDNA synthesis kit, with a TRBC-specific oligonucleotide serving as the primer. Following uracil-DNA glycosylase treatment, a first 18-cycle PCR with universal primers M1SS and BC2_uni_R was performed on all cDNA. Per the authors' processing: Normalization of each sample was performed by random selection of 1 million high-quality reads, each carrying a distinct molecular identifier. Reads sharing molecular identifiers were discarded rather than binned into consensus sequences. MiTCR, set to a Q25 quality threshold and the strictest error-elimination algorithm, was used for CDR3 identification, clonotype clustering and error correction. A nonparametric unseen species model with Euler transformation was used to estimate lower-bound total TCR beta diversity. TCRdb itself trimmed the public reads at Q25 with fastp, ran MiXCR and retained productive beta chains. Each record represents a unique CDR3 protein, reported with the most common genes and DNA among its rows. These V and J calls derive from TCRdb rather than the authors' analysis. This sample holds 1.5 million to 1.9 million distinct CDR3 sequences; less than 45% were observed only once. The ten largest clonotypes hold about 4.1% of the sample.

The rearrangement combines TRBV4-1 with TRBJ1-5, with the D gene uncertain. Specimen: blood. This TCR was recovered from a woman in her late teens or twenties in good health. The nucleotides read TGCGCCAGCAGCCAAGAAGAGGGAGACCAGCCCCAGCATTTT. It codes for CASSQEEGDQPQHF.